A selection of T cell receptor beta chains follows, all from one sample in a study of STAT3 mutations in large granular lymphocyte leukemia. Repertoires were generated with immunoSEQ multiplex PCR, while TCRdb's copy carries only in-frame clones and drops some. The repertoire has over a thousand clones, 55% to 75% of them found once; the top ten carry about 42%. The sample comprised peripheral blood mononuclear cells. Every receptor here comes from a man aged 45-65 years with T-cell large granular lymphocyte leukemia. Some clones in this sample may be carry-over from other donors' samples. Both conserved end residues are part of each CDR3. D genes are given only for firm matches. Not every row has a clone size; where given, it reads once, few, many or a size class.

clone_size j_call v_call d_call cdr3_nt cdr3_aa
- TRBJ2-7 TRBV5-6 - TGTGCCAGCAGTTTGACCGTCCTGGAGCAGTACTTC CASSLTVLEQYF
- TRBJ1-1 TRBV10-3 TRBD1 TGTGCCATCAGTGAGACCTCCGGGACAGCCCTGGACACTGAAGCTTTCTTT CAISETSGTALDTEAFF
large TRBJ2-1 TRBV5-1 TRBD2 TGCGCCAGCAGCTTGGTTGCTAGCGGGAGGGCCTGGTATGAGCAGTTCTTC CASSLVASGRAWYEQFF
- TRBJ2-3 TRBV7-9 - TGTGCCAGCAGTGAATCCACCGCGGATACGCAGTATTTT CASSESTADTQYF
- TRBJ2-5 TRBV6-5 - TGTGCCAGCAGTTATTTGGGCAGCCCCCAAGAGACCCAGTACTTC CASSYLGSPQETQYF
few TRBJ1-1 TRBV2 TRBD1 TGTGCCAGCAGGGCATATGACAGGGATACTGAAGCTTTCTTT CASRAYDRDTEAFF
- TRBJ2-7 TRBV6-5 - TGTGCCAGCAGTTACCAGGGGATCTCCTACGAGCAGTACTTC CASSYQGISYEQYF
- TRBJ2-7 TRBV5-1 - TGCGCCAGCAGCTTGGTTAACTACGAGCAGTACTTC CASSLVNYEQYF
- TRBJ2-7 TRBV7-2 - TGTGCCAGCACCCTAGGGTCGGGGGAGCAGTACTTC CASTLGSGEQYF
- TRBJ2-7 TRBV4-2 TRBD1 TGTGCCAGCAGCCAAACCGGGACAGGCGCCTACGAGCAGTACTTC CASSQTGTGAYEQYF
few TRBJ2-1 TRBV18 - TGTGCCAGCCGCACAGGGAACTACAATGAGCAGTTCTTC CASRTGNYNEQFF
once TRBJ1-1 TRBV5-1 - TGCGCCAGCAGCTTGGTCACTACGGTTAACACTGAAGCTTTCTTT CASSLVTTVNTEAFF
once TRBJ2-7 TRBV7-3 TRBD2 TGTGCCAGCAGCCCGGGACTATCAAGCTCCTACGAGCAGTACTTC CASSPGLSSSYEQYF
- TRBJ2-7 TRBV18 - TGTGCCAGCTCACCGAAGACAACCTACGAGCAGTACTTC CASSPKTTYEQYF
- TRBJ2-5 TRBV5-1 - TGCGCCTCAGCTGTCGACCAAGAGACCCAGTACTTC CASAVDQETQYF
- TRBJ2-1 TRBV15 TRBD1 TGTGCCACCAGCCCCCGGACAGGGAAAAATGAGCAGTTCTTC CATSPRTGKNEQFF
few TRBJ2-1 TRBV4-1 - TGCGCCAGCAGGCCCGAGGGTTCTAGGGAGCAGTTCTTC CASRPEGSREQFF
- TRBJ1-1 TRBV7-9 - TGTGCCAGCAGCTTAGGGAACTGGGAGGGCGCTTTCTTT CASSLGNWEGAFF
- TRBJ1-6 TRBV27 TRBD1 TGTGCCAGCAGTTCCCAAGGACAGGGGTTTTCACCCCTCCACTTT CASSSQGQGFSPLHF
- TRBJ1-1 TRBV18 - TGTGCCAGCTCACCACCGAGTCGAACAACGAACACTGAAGCTTTCTTT CASSPPSRTTNTEAFF
few TRBJ2-1 TRBV5-1 - TGCGCCAGCAGCTTGGGCTCTAATGACAATGAGCAGTTCTTC CASSLGSNDNEQFF
large TRBJ2-7 TRBV11-2 TRBD2 TGTGCCAGCAGCCTAAGGACTAGCGGGAGTCTCGAGCAGTACTTC CASSLRTSGSLEQYF
few TRBJ2-7 TRBV6-5 TRBD2 TGTGCCAGCAGTTACTCGATAGCGGGAGGGCCGTACGAGCAGTACTTC CASSYSIAGGPYEQYF
- TRBJ2-7 TRBV9 - TGTGCCAGCAGCGTAGAGCAGGGTGGATACGAGCAGTACTTC CASSVEQGGYEQYF
once TRBJ2-1 TRBV5-1 - TGCGCCAGCAGCTTCGTTTCGGACTACAATGAGCAGTTCTTC CASSFVSDYNEQFF
- TRBJ1-5 TRBV5-1 - TGCGCCAGCAGCTTTAACACAGGGAGTAATCAGCCCCAGCATTTT CASSFNTGSNQPQHF
- TRBJ1-3 TRBV25-1 - TGTGCCAGCAGTGCACCGGGGAACTCTGGAAACACCATATATTTT CASSAPGNSGNTIYF
once TRBJ2-7 TRBV13 TRBD2 TGTGCCAGCACCGCGAGGGTAGCGGGGAGTACAGAGCGACCCTACGAGCAGTACTTC CASTARVAGSTERPYEQYF
few TRBJ1-5 TRBV5-6 - TGTGCCAGCAGCTTGAGGTATAATCAGCCCCAGCATTTT CASSLRYNQPQHF
- TRBJ1-1 TRBV18 - TGTGCCAGCTCACCCCAGGGGTTAAACACTGAAGCTTTCTTT CASSPQGLNTEAFF
- TRBJ2-7 TRBV6-6 TRBD2 TGTGCCAGCAGTTCCAGGACTAGCGGCTACGAGCAGTACTTC CASSSRTSGYEQYF
- TRBJ2-7 TRBV18 - TGTGCCAGCTCACCAACGGGACTGAGTTCCTACGAGCAGTACTTC CASSPTGLSSYEQYF
- TRBJ1-1 TRBV5-1 - TGCGCCAGCAGCTTGGGCGGGGGGGGCACTGAAGCTTTCTTT CASSLGGGGTEAFF
- TRBJ1-2 TRBV7-2 TRBD1 TGTGCCAGCAGCTCGACCAATTGGGACAGCACTGGCTACACCTTC CASSSTNWDSTGYTF
once TRBJ2-3 TRBV5-1 - TGCGCCAGCAGCTTGGGACAGAGCACAGATACGCAGTATTTT CASSLGQSTDTQYF
- TRBJ2-5 TRBV7-9 - TGTGCCAGCGGGGGCGCGGGAGAGACCCAGTACTTC CASGGAGETQYF
- TRBJ2-7 TRBV18 - TGTGCCAGCTCACCACCGGGACTCACCTACGAGCAGTACTTC CASSPPGLTYEQYF
- TRBJ1-2 TRBV5-1 TRBD1 TGCGCCAGCAGCTGGGCCGGACAGGGCCATGGCTACACCTTC CASSWAGQGHGYTF
- TRBJ1-1 TRBV5-1 TRBD1 TGCGCCAGCAGCCCGGGACAGGGGGTGGACACTGAAGCTTTCTTT CASSPGQGVDTEAFF
- TRBJ2-7 TRBV5-1 TRBD2 TGCGCCAGCAGCTTGCTGGCGGGAGGGGCCTACGAGCAGTACTTC CASSLLAGGAYEQYF
- TRBJ1-2 TRBV6-5 - TGTGCCAGCAGTTTTTATGGGGGCTCCTATGGCTACACCTTC CASSFYGGSYGYTF
- TRBJ2-7 TRBV13 TRBD2 TGTGCCAGCAGCTTACCGACTAGCGGCGCCTACGAGCAGTACTTC CASSLPTSGAYEQYF
- TRBJ2-1 TRBV4-1 - TGCGCCAGCAGCCAAGATCGTATCGGGTGGCAGCATTACAATGAGCAGTTCTTC CASSQDRIGWQHYNEQFF
- TRBJ1-2 TRBV18 - TGTGCCAGCTCACCACAAAACAGCCCGGACTATGGCTACACCTTC CASSPQNSPDYGYTF
- TRBJ2-3 TRBV4-2 - TGTGCCAGCAGCCGAGAGACTAGTTCTTGGGGTGATACGCAGTATTTT CASSRETSSWGDTQYF
- TRBJ2-5 TRBV7-9 TRBD1 TGTGCCAGCAGCTTAGCAGGGGGCAAGGAGACCCAGTACTTC CASSLAGGKETQYF
- TRBJ2-7 TRBV7-9 - TGTGCCAGCAGCTTAGAACAGGTTACCTACGAGCAGTACTTC CASSLEQVTYEQYF
- TRBJ2-7 TRBV5-1 - TGCGCCAGCAGCTTACCGGCCTACGAGCAGTACTTC CASSLPAYEQYF
- TRBJ1-6 TRBV10-2 - TGCGCCAGCAGATTCTTAAGCTCCTATAATTCACCCCTCCACTTT CASRFLSSYNSPLHF